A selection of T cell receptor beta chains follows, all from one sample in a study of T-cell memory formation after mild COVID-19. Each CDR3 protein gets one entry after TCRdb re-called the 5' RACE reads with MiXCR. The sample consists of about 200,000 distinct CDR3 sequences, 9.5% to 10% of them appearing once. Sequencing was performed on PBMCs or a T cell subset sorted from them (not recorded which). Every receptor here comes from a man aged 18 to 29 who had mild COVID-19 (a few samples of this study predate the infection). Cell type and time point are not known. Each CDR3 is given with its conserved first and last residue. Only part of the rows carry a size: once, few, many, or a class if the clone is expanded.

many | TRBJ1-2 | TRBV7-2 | CASSMGRPVGGYTF
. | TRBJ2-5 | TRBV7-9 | CASSSFAQETQYF
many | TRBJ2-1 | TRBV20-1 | CSARREDEQFF
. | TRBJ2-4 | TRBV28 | CASSLSKPAKNIQYF
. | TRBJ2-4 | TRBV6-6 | CASRSALAKNIQYF
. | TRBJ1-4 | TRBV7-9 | CASSLGLGFGEKLFF
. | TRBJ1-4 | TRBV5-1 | CASRDGFEEKLFF
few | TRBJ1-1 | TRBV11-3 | CASSLDTSQEPNTEAFF
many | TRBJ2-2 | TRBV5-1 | CASTPPPYTLPGELFF
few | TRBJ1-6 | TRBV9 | CASSATRDRDNSPLHF
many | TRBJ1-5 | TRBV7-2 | CASSFRANQPQHF
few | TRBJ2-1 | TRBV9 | CASSERGGLVLNEQFF
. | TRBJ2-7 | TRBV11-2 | CASSPLPAGTYEQYF
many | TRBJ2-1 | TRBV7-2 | CASSSGTAWNEQFF
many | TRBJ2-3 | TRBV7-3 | CASSPRWGPGTQYF
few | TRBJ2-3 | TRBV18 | CASSPPGSGADTQYF
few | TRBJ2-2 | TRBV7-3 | CASSWDRHTGELFF
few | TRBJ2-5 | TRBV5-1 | CASTRMRGGSETQYF
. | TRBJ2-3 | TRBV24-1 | CATSQGGTDTQYF
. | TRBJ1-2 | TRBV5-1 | CASSFAGSLQGYTF
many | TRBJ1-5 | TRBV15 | CATSRDPTGLNQPQHF
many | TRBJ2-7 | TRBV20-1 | CSAGAPLEQYF
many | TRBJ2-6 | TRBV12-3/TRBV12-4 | CASSLGSSGANVLTF
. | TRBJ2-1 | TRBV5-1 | CASSLIRGPNEQFF
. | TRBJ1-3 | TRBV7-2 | CASSYRGLGNTIYF
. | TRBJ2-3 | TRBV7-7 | CASSLAGVGTDTQYF
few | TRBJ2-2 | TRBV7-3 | CASSLMGQGNTGELFF
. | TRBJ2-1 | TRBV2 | CASSMEVYNEQFF
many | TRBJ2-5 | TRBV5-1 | CASSLAGPTQETQYF
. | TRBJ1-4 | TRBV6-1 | CASSERQTQGKLFF
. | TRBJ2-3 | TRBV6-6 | CASSCSMTDTQYF
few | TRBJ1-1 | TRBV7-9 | CASSLGDPVTTEAFF
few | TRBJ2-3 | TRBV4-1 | CASSQESGRSLGTDTQYF
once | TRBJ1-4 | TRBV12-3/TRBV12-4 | CASLGTSGGGQKLFF
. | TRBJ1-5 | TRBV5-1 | CASSMGHKDQPQHF
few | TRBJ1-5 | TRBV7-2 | CASSLKTGGGQPQHF
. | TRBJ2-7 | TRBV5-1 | CASSLEASRGEQYF
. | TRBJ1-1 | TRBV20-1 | CSAGGETEAFF
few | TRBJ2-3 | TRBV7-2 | CASSKRTSGDRTDTQYF
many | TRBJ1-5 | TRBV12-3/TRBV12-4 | CASGRDRGDQPQHF
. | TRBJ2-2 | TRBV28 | CASSKGLGELFF
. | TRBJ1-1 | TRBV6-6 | CASSWDVNEAFF
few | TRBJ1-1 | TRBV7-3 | CASSLGQALEAFF